The 3 T cell receptor beta chains below come from one sample, sequenced in a study of blood T cells in healthy people across ages. Next came a second PCR, run for 7 to 11 cycles, which used a sample-barcoded 5' primer along with a J-beta primer mix. TCRdb itself ran the 5' RACE reads through MiXCR, one entry per CDR3 protein. In the table there are about 1.7 million distinct CDR3 sequences, 25% to 30% of which are singletons. The specimen was blood. The receptors derive from a woman aged 25 to 45 in good health.

Ten or more counts support this clonotype. V is TRBV13 and J is TRBJ2-7; 9 bases line up with TRBD2. V dropped 6 bases and J dropped 6; count of bases not matched to a gene: 12. Germline CDR1 is PRHDT and CDR2 is FYEKMQ (reference sequence). The CDR3 runs 15 residues. The CDR3 sequence: CASRPHSGGNREQYF. The CDR3 DNA is TGTGCCAGCAGGCCCCACAGCGGGGGGAATCGCGAGCAGTACTTC.

Note on this clonotype: This clone may be a read error of a much larger clone one base away. The rearrangement uses TRBV5-1 and TRBJ2-4; TRBD1 aligns across 7 bases. The DNA end lines up better with TRBJ2-7; the J call may be wrong. The CDR3 covers 14 residues. Germline-derived CDR1 and CDR2 are SGHRS and YFSETQ. The CDR3 DNA reads TGCGCCAGCAGCGCGCGACAGGGTATCCACGAGCAGTACTTC. It codes for CASSARQGIHEQYF.

The rearrangement links TRBV7-6 to TRBJ2-1; 7 bases agree with TRBD2. From germline, CDR1 is SGHVS and CDR2 FNYEAQ. Trimming cost V 4 bases and J 0 bases; bases outside gene matches: 6. The CDR3 spans 16 residues. The CDR3 nucleotides are TGTGCCAGCAGCTCCCCCCTAGCGGACTCCTACAATGAGCAGTTCTTC. Amino acids: CASSSPLADSYNEQFF.